This T cell receptor (beta chain) was sequenced during a study of T cell repertoires in cytomegalovirus infection. Study-wide background: Selection of CMV epitopes for the study included recently identified HLA-C-restricted and well-studied HLA-B-restricted ones. Based on public TCR beta signatures, there were indications of CMV infection and of a matching HLA type. General observations from the study: There were carriers of CMV plus the relevant HLA, and cumulative public TCR beta family frequency identified them.

The sample holds a few counts of this clonotype. Its matching antigen is unknown. The germline gives CDR1 ENHRY, CDR2 SYGVKD. The V segment lost 6 bases and the J segment 2 bases; nucleotides outside the gene matches: 11. CDR3 size: 16 residues. TCRdb called the reads again in MiXCR, with one record for every CDR3 protein. The sample carries 650,000 to 850,000 distinct CDR3 sequences, roughly 29% recorded once. The clonotype originates from a human donor in good health (CMV status not recorded). Some clones in this sample may be carry-over from other donors' samples. This chain links TRBV10-3 with TRBJ2-3; 7 nucleotides line up with TRBD2. Sequences were derived from cultured CD8+ T cells from PBMCs, sampled from culture after CMV antigen stimulation. CDR3 protein: CAIRGTGAGDTDTQYF. The CDR3, as DNA: TGTGCCATCAGGGGAACCGGTGCGGGGGACACAGATACGCAGTATTTT.